Given below is one T cell receptor (beta chain) in context. The target antigen is unknown. This entry is derived from a study of a mutant IDH1 vaccine in newly diagnosed glioma. Study-wide results and limits: Top peripheral T cell clonotype shifts appeared unrelated to pseudoprogression.

This sample's time point: week 23, last vaccination. In the vaccine, a single dose held 300 ug of the mutant IDH1 20-mer peptide, along with topical imiquimod. Assay: immunoSEQ multiplex PCR; the TCRdb copy retains only in-frame clones and omits some. The sample lists roughly 51,000 clones, about three quarters occurring once. The V segment lost 5 bases and the J segment 10 bases; nucleotides outside the gene matches: 8. The CDR3 has 13 residues. Germline-derived CDR1 and CDR2 are SGHTA and FQGNSA. This sequence was found in a woman aged 40 to 50 with glioma. Some clones in this sample may be carry-over from other donors' samples. The sample consisted of PBMCs, taken from a glioma patient whose treatment included an IDH1 peptide vaccine. The V call is TRBV7-2, the J call TRBJ1-3; 7 nucleotides align to TRBD1. CDR3 DNA: TGTGCCAGCAGCCCGGACAGGAGATCGACCATATATTTT. Amino acids: CASSPDRRSTIYF.